This TCR beta chain was sequenced in a study of blood T cell repertoires in COVID-19. Overall study context: Both acute and convalescent COVID-19 samples were obtained from the United States, Italy and Spain. The analysed material was cDNA or gDNA that came from T cells, B-cell-depleted T cells, or PBMCs.

In the original processing: Estimated nucleated cell counts came from reference gene primer amplification. The table came from immunoSEQ multiplex PCR; TCRdb's copy has only in-frame clones and leaves some out. The DNA gave D and trimming, while V, J and clone size come from that table. The sample lists more than 95,000 clones, around 85% occurring once. The sequenced material came from peripheral blood. This TCR was recovered from a woman of 80 years or more with active or convalescent COVID-19.

The CDR3 loop reads CSAGEGRYGYTF. In DNA, the CDR3 is TGCAGCGCAGGGGAGGGGAGGTATGGCTACACCTTC. V is TRBV29-1 and J is TRBJ1-2; a possible D gene is TRBD1 (6 bases). V was clipped by 7 bases and J by 5 bases, with 14 bases between them. The CDR3 runs 12 residues. Looked up from germline, CDR1 is SQVTM and CDR2 is ANQGSEA.